This TCR beta chain was observed in a study of blood T cell repertoires in COVID-19. About the research overall: Researchers got acute and convalescent COVID-19 samples from the United States, Italy and Spain.

This CDR3 has 13 amino acids. Germline CDR1 KGHSH, CDR2 LQKENI. V shed 6 bases, J shed 5 bases, and the junction held 6 bases outside the gene matches. Produced via immunoSEQ multiplex PCR; TCRdb's table is partial and in-frame only. The sample includes about 170,000 clones, about 89% of them seen just once. Across under 25 US areas, participants ranged in age from about 18 to 100 years. Cohorts were based on clinical histories the participants reported. Before being deemed recovered, Cohort 3 donors had two negative PCRs, clearance, or symptom resolution. The origin of this receptor is a woman aged 18-29 years who had recovered from COVID-19. The chain carries TRBV18 and TRBJ1-1; 7 nucleotides match TRBD1. Source material: PBMCs or T cells enriched from blood (not recorded which). In DNA form, the CDR3 reads TGTGCCAGCTCCAACCAGGGGGAGACTGAAGCTTTCTTT. Protein sequence: CASSNQGETEAFF. Using reference TRBV18 and TRBJ1-1 for the parts outside the CDR3, the full variable domain is NAGVMQNPRHLVRRRGQEARLRCSPMKGHSHVYWYRQLPEEGLKFMVYLQKENIIDESGMPKERFSAEFPKEGPSILRIQQVVRGDSAAYFCASSNQGETEAFFGQGTRLTVV.